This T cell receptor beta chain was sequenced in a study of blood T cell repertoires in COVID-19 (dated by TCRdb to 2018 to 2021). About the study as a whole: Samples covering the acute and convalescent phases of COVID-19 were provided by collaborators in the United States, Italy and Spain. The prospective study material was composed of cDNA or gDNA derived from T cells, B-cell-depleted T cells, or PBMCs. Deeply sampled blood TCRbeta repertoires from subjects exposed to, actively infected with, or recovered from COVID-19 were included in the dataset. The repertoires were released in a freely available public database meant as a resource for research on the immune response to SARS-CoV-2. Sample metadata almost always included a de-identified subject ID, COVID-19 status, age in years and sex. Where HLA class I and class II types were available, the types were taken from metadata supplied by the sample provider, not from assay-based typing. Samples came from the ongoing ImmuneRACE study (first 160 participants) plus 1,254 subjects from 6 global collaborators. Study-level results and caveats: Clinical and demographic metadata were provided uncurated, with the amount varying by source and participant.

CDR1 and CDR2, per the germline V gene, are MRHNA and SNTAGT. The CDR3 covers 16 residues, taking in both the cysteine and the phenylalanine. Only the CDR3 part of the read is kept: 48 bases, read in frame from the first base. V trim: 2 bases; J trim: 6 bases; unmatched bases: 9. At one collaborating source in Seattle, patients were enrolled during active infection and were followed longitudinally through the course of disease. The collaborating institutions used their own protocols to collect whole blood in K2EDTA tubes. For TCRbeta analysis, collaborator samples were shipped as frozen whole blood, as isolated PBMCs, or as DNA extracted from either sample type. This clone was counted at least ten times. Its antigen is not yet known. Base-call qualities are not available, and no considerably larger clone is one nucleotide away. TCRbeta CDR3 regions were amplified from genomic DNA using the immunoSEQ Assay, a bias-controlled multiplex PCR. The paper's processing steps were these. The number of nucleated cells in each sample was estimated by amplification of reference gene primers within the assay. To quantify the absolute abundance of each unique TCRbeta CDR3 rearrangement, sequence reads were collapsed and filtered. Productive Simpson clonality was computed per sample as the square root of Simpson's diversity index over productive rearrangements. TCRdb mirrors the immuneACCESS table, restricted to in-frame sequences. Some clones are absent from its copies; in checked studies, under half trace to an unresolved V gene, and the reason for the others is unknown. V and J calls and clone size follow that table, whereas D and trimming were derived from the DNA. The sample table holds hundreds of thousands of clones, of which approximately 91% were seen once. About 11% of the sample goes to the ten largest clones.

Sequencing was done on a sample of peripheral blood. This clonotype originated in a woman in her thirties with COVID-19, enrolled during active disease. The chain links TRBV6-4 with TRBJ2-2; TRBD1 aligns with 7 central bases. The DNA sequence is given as TGTGCCAGCAGTGACGGCCGGACAGGCGGTCCCGGGGAGCTGTTTTTT. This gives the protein CASSDGRTGGPGELFF.